This entry lists 21 T cell receptor beta chains sequenced from one sample in a study of blood T cells in healthy people across ages. Using a J-beta primer mix together with a sample-barcoded 5' primer, a second PCR was run for about 6 to 11 cycles. One entry per CDR3 protein results from TCRdb running MiXCR on the 5' RACE reads. The sample has about 1,400,000 distinct CDR3 sequences, around 59% seen once. Sequencing input: blood. The receptors here all came from a young man in good health.

This chain uses TRBV11-1 with TRBJ2-1, with 11 bases that match TRBD2. J was trimmed by 0 bases and V by 10 bases; bases with no gene match: 8. This CDR3 is built from 16 residues. Germline V CDR1 and CDR2: SGHAT, FQDESV (reference sequence). Here the CDR3 DNA reads TGTGCCATTAGCGGGAGGGCCCCAAGCTCCTACAATGAGCAGTTCTTC. Translating gives CAISGRAPSSYNEQFF.

The rearrangement joins TRBV20-1 to TRBJ2-2; perhaps TRBD1 as D (6 bases). The ends were cut back, 6 bases at V and 4 bases at J, with 18 bases in the middle. The CDR3 sequence is 15 residues long. The germline CDR1 and CDR2 sequences are DFQATT and SNEGSKA (reference sequence). DNA for the CDR3: TGCAGTGCCCGGGAAACAGGGATCCGCACCGGGGAGCTGTTTTTT. It codes for CSARETGIRTGELFF.

This clonotype was seen more than once but under ten times. The V call is TRBV29-1, the J call TRBJ2-1, with D tentatively TRBD1 (5 bases). The CDR3 is made up of 13 amino acids. V lost 7 bases and J 10 bases, leaving 20 bases between the germline ends. CDR1 and CDR2 from the germline V gene are SQVTM and ANQGSEA. The CDR3 DNA reads TGCAGCGCCAGCAGTAGGGGTTATGGGGAGCAGTTCTTC. Translation gives CSASSRGYGEQFF.

This chain connects TRBV7-9 to TRBJ2-5; 7 bases map to TRBD2. V lost 7 bases and J lost 5; bases outside the gene matches: 13. The CDR3 length is 15 residues. Germline CDR1 reads SEHNR; CDR2 reads FQNEAQ (reference sequence). The CDR3 DNA is TGTGCCAGCACCCCCCCGGGGAGGGATTGGGAGACCCAGTACTTC. Protein product: CASTPPGRDWETQYF.

V usage is TRBV6-1 and J usage is TRBJ1-4; tentatively, D is TRBD1 (5 bases). Trimming removed 7 bases at V and 5 bases at J, with 20 bases between. Germline CDR1 and CDR2: MNHNS and SASEGT. The CDR3 covers 16 residues. The DNA of the CDR3 is TGTGCCAGCACCTCACGAGGGGAGGGGAGGAATGAAAAACTGTTTTTT. Its protein is CASTSRGEGRNEKLFF.

This clonotype came up a few times. The V call is TRBV4-2, the J call TRBJ2-3; D unresolved. V dropped 0 bases and J dropped 2 bases, with 6 bases sitting between them. The CDR3 runs to 14 residues. The germline gives CDR1 LGHNA, CDR2 YNFKEQ. The CDR3 is CASSQDPLTDTQYF. For the CDR3, the DNA is TGTGCCAGCAGCCAAGATCCTCTCACAGATACGCAGTATTTT.

This clonotype was seen only once. This rearrangement joins TRBV5-1 to TRBJ2-1, with 10 bases matching TRBD2. The germline CDR1 and CDR2 sequences are SGHRS and YFSETQ. This CDR3 spans 15 amino acids. V lost 4 bases, J lost 7 bases, and 8 bases stayed unmatched. DNA for the CDR3: TGCGCCAGCAGCCCCGGACTAGCGGAGTTTAATGAGCAGTTCTTC. Amino acid sequence: CASSPGLAEFNEQFF.

There are a few counts of this clonotype. This chain connects TRBV20-1 to TRBJ1-5; TRBD1 matches 7 bases. The CDR3 runs 13 residues. The V gene end was trimmed by 6 bases and the J gene end by 3 bases; junction bases not matched to a gene: 5. In germline, CDR1 is DFQATT, CDR2 SNEGSKA (reference sequence). The CDR3 reads CSALDRANQPQHF. Written as DNA, the CDR3 is TGCAGTGCCCTCGACAGGGCCAATCAGCCCCAGCATTTT.

This clonotype appeared a few times. The CDR3 region is CASRPGTGRADTQYF. CDR3 sequence (DNA): TGCGCCAGCAGACCTGGGACAGGGAGGGCAGATACGCAGTATTTT. The chain joins TRBV4-1 to TRBJ2-3, with 9 bases lining up with TRBD1. V was pared by 6 bases and J by 4 bases, with 8 bases of the junction left unmatched. This CDR3 has 15 residues. Germline values: CDR1 MGHRA, CDR2 YSYEKL.

The chain is built from TRBV11-2 and TRBJ2-3; weak D call: TRBD2 (6 bases). The CDR3 is 18 residues long. The germline V and J ends were trimmed by 2 bases and 5 bases, with 23 bases remaining between them. Germline-derived CDR1 and CDR2 are SGHAT and FQNNGV. CDR3: CASSLISVAGPRGDTQYF. The CDR3 nucleotides read TGTGCCAGCAGCTTAATAAGTGTGGCGGGACCGCGGGGAGATACGCAGTATTTT.

The rearrangement uses TRBV24-1 and TRBJ2-3, with TRBD2 as a possible D gene (6 bases). CDR1 KGHDR and CDR2 SFDVKD come from the germline V gene. Trimming took 6 bases from V and 0 from J, leaving 9 bases between them. The CDR3 runs 14 residues. The CDR3 coding sequence is TGTGCCACCAGTATCGGGACTAGCACAGATACGCAGTATTTT. Its translation is CATSIGTSTDTQYF.

This clonotype was detected once. The CDR3 bases are TGTGCCAGCAGTCCCCAGACCAGCGCAGATACGCAGTATTTT. This codes for CASSPQTSADTQYF. The gene calls are TRBV12-3 or TRBV12-4 and TRBJ2-3, with D uncertain. The ends were cut back, 5 bases at V and 4 bases at J, with 13 bases in the middle. This CDR3 spans 14 amino acids.

This clonotype was seen a few times. The rearrangement joins TRBV10-3 to TRBJ2-7, with 12 bases lining up with TRBD2. Germline CDR1 reads ENHRY; CDR2 reads SYGVKD. Trimming at V came to 4 bases and at J to 2 bases, leaving 3 bases not matched to a gene. This CDR3 is 15 amino acids long. CDR3 coding DNA: TGTGCCATCAGTGCTAGCGGGGGGGCTACCTACGAGCAGTACTTC. Translation gives CAISASGGATYEQYF.

This rearrangement joins TRBV20-1 to TRBJ2-4; 9 bases map to TRBD1. The CDR3 loop spans 16 amino acids. Germline CDR1 and CDR2: DFQATT and SNEGSKA (reference sequence). The junction had 19 bases not matched to a gene; V was cut back by 3 bases and J by 13 bases. CDR3 in amino acids: CSASTLGTGKALEQYF. CDR3 DNA sequence: TGCAGTGCTAGCACCTTAGGGACAGGGAAAGCCCTAGAGCAGTACTTC.

The V and J genes are TRBV12-3 or TRBV12-4 and TRBJ2-4, with a possible D match to TRBD1 (6 bases). The DNA matches TRBJ2-7 better at its end, which makes the J call doubtful. The CDR3 has 14 residues. The CDR3 spells CASSPSGVLYEQYF. The CDR3 DNA is TGTGCCAGCAGTCCATCAGGGGTTCTGTACGAGCAGTACTTC.

The V and J genes are TRBV28 and TRBJ2-5; D is unclear. The last part of the DNA fits TRBJ2-7 better; the J call may be wrong. This CDR3 has 14 residues. The germline V gene has CDR1 MDHEN and CDR2 SYDVKM. CDR3 DNA sequence: TGTGCCAGCAAGGTTCAGAACAATCCCTACGAGCAGTACTTC. Its translation is CASKVQNNPYEQYF.

This clonotype was seen just once. The V call is TRBV6-5, the J call TRBJ2-2; 9 bases line up with TRBD1. V lost 2 bases and J lost 2; bases outside the gene matches: 3. Per germline, CDR1 MNHEY and CDR2 SVGAGI. This CDR3 region has 16 residues. The CDR3 spells CASSYHRGLNTGELFF. The CDR3 DNA sequence: TGTGCCAGCAGTTACCACAGGGGGCTAAACACCGGGGAGCTGTTTTTT.

In this sample, this clonotype turned up a few times. The chain couples TRBV29-1 to TRBJ2-7; TRBD2 agrees at 7 bases. The CDR3 sequence is 13 residues long. V lost 5 bases, J lost 2 bases, and 6 bases stayed unmatched. Germline CDR1 reads SQVTM; CDR2 reads ANQGSEA. As DNA, the CDR3 is TGCAGCGTTTTCGGTACTAGCGCCTACGAGCAGTACTTC. This codes for CSVFGTSAYEQYF.

This chain links TRBV7-2 with TRBJ1-4; the D is unclear. V was cut by 2 bases and J by 8 bases, with 9 bases left in between. This CDR3 comprises 13 residues. Germline CDR1 and CDR2: SGHTA and FQGNSA. The CDR3 coding sequence is TGTGCCAGCAGCTTAATCGGCGACGAAAAACTGTTTTTT. Residues: CASSLIGDEKLFF.

On this clonotype: One end of the junction is discordant with germline, which a read error may explain. The V call is TRBV7-2, the J call TRBJ2-5; no definite D call. CDR1 is SGHTA and CDR2 is FQGNSA in the germline V gene. This CDR3 region has 13 residues. The CDR3 reads CANSVGQQETQYF. CDR3 bases: TGTGCCAACAGCGTAGGGCAGCAAGAGACCCAGTACTTC.

This clonotype was detected only once. The J gene is TRBJ2-5, the V gene TRBV3-1; D unresolved. V was pared by 1 base and J by 11 bases, with 11 bases between. Germline V gene lookup returns CDR1 LGHDT and CDR2 YNNKEL (reference sequence). The CDR3 is made up of 12 amino acids. CDR3 DNA: TGTGCCAGCAGCCAAGGGTTGAGCGTACAGTACTTC. As protein: CASSQGLSVQYF.